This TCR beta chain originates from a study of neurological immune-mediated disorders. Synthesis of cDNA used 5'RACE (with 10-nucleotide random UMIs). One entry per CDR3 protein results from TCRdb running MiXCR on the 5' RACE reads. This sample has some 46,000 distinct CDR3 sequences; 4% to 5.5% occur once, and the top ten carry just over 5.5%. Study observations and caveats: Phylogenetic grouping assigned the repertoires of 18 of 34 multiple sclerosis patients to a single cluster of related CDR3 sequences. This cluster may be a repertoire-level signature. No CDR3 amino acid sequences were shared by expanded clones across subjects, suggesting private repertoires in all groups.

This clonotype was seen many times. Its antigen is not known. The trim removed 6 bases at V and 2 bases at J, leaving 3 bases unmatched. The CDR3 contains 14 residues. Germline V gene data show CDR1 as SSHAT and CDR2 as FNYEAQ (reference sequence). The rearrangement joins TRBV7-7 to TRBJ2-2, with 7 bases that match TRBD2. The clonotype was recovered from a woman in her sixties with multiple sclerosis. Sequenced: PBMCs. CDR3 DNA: TGTGCCAGCAGACCGGGACTAAACACCGGGGAGCTGTTTTTT. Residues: CASRPGLNTGELFF.